The sequence of this TCR beta chain was determined in a study of T cells in Graves' hyperthyroidism and ophthalmopathy. In the study overall: The authors collected peripheral blood at initial diagnosis, before any treatment.

What was amplified from RNA transcripts were TCR beta CDR3 regions. During a first-round RT-PCR of the TCR CDR3, the HTBI primer set was used. TCRdb re-derived calls from the multiplex PCR reads in MiXCR, one entry per CDR3 protein. Of about 290,000 distinct CDR3 sequences listed, about an eighth are singletons. Overall study findings and caveats: Model output signaled ophthalmopathy a median approximately 6 months ahead of onset.

Germline CDR1 reads SNHLY; CDR2 reads FYNNEI. The J segment lost 9 bases and the V segment lost 6 bases, leaving 5 bases of the junction unmatched. This CDR3 region has 14 residues. Diagnosis relied on clinical symptoms, serum thyroxine and TRAb, thyroid ultrasound and orbital computed tomography. This clonotype has at least ten counts. The antigen is not known. The TCR comes from a middle-aged woman with Graves' hyperthyroidism. The V call is TRBV2, the J call TRBJ2-1; TRBD2 matches 13 bases. Material: blood. The CDR3 here is CASRGGLAGSEQFF. The CDR3 DNA sequence: TGTGCCAGCAGGGGGGGACTAGCGGGATCTGAGCAGTTCTTC.